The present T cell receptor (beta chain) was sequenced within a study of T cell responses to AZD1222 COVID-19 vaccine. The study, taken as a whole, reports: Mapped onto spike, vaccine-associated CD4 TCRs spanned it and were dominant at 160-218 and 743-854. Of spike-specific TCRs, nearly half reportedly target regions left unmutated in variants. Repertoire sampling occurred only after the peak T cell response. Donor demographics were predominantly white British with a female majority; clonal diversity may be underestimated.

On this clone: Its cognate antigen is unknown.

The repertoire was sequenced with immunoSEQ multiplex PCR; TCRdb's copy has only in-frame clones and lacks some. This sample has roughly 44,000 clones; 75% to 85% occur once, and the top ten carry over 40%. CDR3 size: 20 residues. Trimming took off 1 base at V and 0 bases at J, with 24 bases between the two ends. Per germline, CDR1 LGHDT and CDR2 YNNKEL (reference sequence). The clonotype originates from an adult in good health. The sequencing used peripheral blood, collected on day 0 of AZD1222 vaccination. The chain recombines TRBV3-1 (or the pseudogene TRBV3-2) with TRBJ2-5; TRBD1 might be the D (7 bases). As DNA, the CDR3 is TGTGCCAGCAGCCAAGTTAATCTGAGCCCGACAGGGAGGTACCAAGAGACCCAGTACTTC. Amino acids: CASSQVNLSPTGRYQETQYF.